This is a list of T cell receptor beta chains from one sample in a study of blood T cell repertoires in COVID-19. Sequencing used immunoSEQ multiplex PCR; TCRdb keeps in-frame clones, though not all of them. Among fewer than 300,000 clones listed, around four fifths were seen once. The sample taken for sequencing was peripheral blood. These receptors all come from a woman in her 70s with active or convalescent COVID-19. Both conserved end residues are part of each CDR3. D genes are given only for firm matches.

TRBV3-1/TRBV3-2	16	TRBJ2-6	.	CASSQDGRSGANVLTF	TGTGCCAGCAGCCAAGATGGGAGATCGGGGGCCAACGTCCTGACTTTC
TRBV6-5	14	TRBJ2-7	.	CASSSGGLPYEQYF	TGTGCCAGCAGTTCGGGTGGCCTACCATACGAGCAGTACTTC
TRBV18	14	TRBJ1-3	.	CASSLGTIGSTIYF	TGTGCCAGCTCCCTCGGGACAATTGGAAGCACCATATATTTT
TRBV6-1	17	TRBJ2-5	TRBD2	CASSKGPGLAGQETQYF	TGTGCCAGCAGTAAAGGACCGGGACTAGCGGGGCAAGAGACCCAGTACTTC
TRBV7-9	11	TRBJ2-1	.	CASSLVAVQFF	TGTGCCAGCAGCTTAGTGGCCGTACAGTTCTTC
TRBV23-1	13	TRBJ1-1	TRBD1	CASSQLQGREAFF	TGCGCCAGCAGTCAATTACAGGGGAGAGAAGCTTTCTTT
TRBV9	14	TRBJ1-2	TRBD1	CASSVVTGAVGYTF	TGTGCCAGCAGCGTAGTGACAGGGGCGGTTGGCTACACCTTC
TRBV12-3/TRBV12-4	13	TRBJ1-2	.	CASSLEGVYGYTF	TGTGCCAGCAGTTTAGAGGGGGTCTATGGCTACACCTTC
TRBV19	15	TRBJ2-1	.	CASSFAAVSYNEQFF	TGTGCCAGTAGTTTTGCGGCCGTCTCCTACAATGAGCAGTTCTTC
TRBV9	15	TRBJ1-1	.	CASSPGGKVSTEAFF	TGTGCCAGCAGCCCTGGGGGGAAGGTAAGCACTGAAGCTTTCTTT